This T cell receptor beta chain is drawn from a study of cytomegalovirus exposure and HLA in healthy donors. Study as a whole: Earlier, 117 million unique TCR beta sequences were recovered from approximately 180 million T cells by an analysis. General study findings and limits: Serostatus for CMV was the only available immune exposure information. A later analysis reportedly found that, within productive TCRs, an Asian-associated ancestry cluster had fewer N-insertions than the mean observed across the approximately 690 donors.

Researchers ran the PCR with 60 Vbeta and 13 Jbeta primers. Measured with immunoSEQ multiplex PCR; TCRdb has only the in-frame clones, and not every one. The table records over 110,000 clones, approximately 79% of them present only once. A word on this clone: Antigen: not known.

This CDR3 has 14 amino acids. The germline V gene has CDR1 SQVTM and CDR2 ANQGSEA. The trim removed 4 bases at V and 3 bases at J, leaving 9 bases unmatched. This chain links TRBV29-1 with TRBJ2-7; 7 bases match TRBD1. This receptor was identified in a man between 18 and 29 years old in good health and CMV-seronegative. The sample was PBMCs. The CDR3 loop reads CSVAQGLGGYEQYF. The DNA of the CDR3 is TGCAGCGTTGCACAGGGGCTTGGGGGCTACGAGCAGTACTTC.